This is a list of T cell receptor beta chains from one sample in a study of cytomegalovirus exposure and HLA in healthy donors. Generated by immunoSEQ multiplex PCR, the TCRdb table keeps only in-frame clones and is missing some. The sample yields about 130,000 clones, 65% to 85% seen once. Material: PBMCs. The receptors come from a man aged 18 to 29 in good health and CMV-seropositive. Each CDR3 is given with its conserved first and last residue. The order of the fields is J gene, clone size, V gene, D gene, CDR3 DNA, CDR3 protein. A D gene is named only where the DNA matches it firmly. Only some rows state a clone size, as once, few, many or a class for expanded clones.

j_gene: TRBJ1-4
abundance: -
v_gene: TRBV7-9
d_gene: TRBD1
CDR3nt: TGTGCCAGCAGCTTTCAGACAGGGGTGTCCGAAAAACTGTTTTTT
CDR3aa: CASSFQTGVSEKLFF

j_gene: TRBJ2-1
abundance: -
v_gene: TRBV2
d_gene: -
CDR3nt: TGTGCCAGCAGAAGTGGCCATGAGCAGTTCTTC
CDR3aa: CASRSGHEQFF

j_gene: TRBJ2-3
abundance: -
v_gene: TRBV5-1
d_gene: TRBD2
CDR3nt: TGCGCCAGCAGAGGGACTAGCGGCTCCTACTACACAGATACGCAGTATTTT
CDR3aa: CASRGTSGSYYTDTQYF

j_gene: TRBJ1-1
abundance: -
v_gene: TRBV28
d_gene: TRBD1
CDR3nt: TGTGCCAGCAAACGGGACAGGGCGAACACTGAAGCTTTCTTT
CDR3aa: CASKRDRANTEAFF

j_gene: TRBJ2-3
abundance: -
v_gene: TRBV7-2
d_gene: TRBD2
CDR3nt: TGTGCCAGCAGCCCCGGGATTAGCGGGAGCACAGATACGCAGTATTTT
CDR3aa: CASSPGISGSTDTQYF

j_gene: TRBJ1-2
abundance: -
v_gene: TRBV5-1
d_gene: TRBD1
CDR3nt: TGCGCCAGCAGCGAGCAGGGGGCTAACTATGGCTACACCTTC
CDR3aa: CASSEQGANYGYTF

j_gene: TRBJ1-1
abundance: few
v_gene: TRBV7-6
d_gene: -
CDR3nt: TGTGCCAGCAGCTTAGTTCCAGGGTCGAACACTGAAGCTTTCTTT
CDR3aa: CASSLVPGSNTEAFF

j_gene: TRBJ1-2
abundance: -
v_gene: TRBV5-1
d_gene: TRBD1
CDR3nt: TGCGCCAGCAGCTGGACAGGACCTAACTATGGCTACACCTTC
CDR3aa: CASSWTGPNYGYTF

j_gene: TRBJ1-5
abundance: -
v_gene: TRBV6-6
d_gene: -
CDR3nt: TGTGCCAGCAGCTCAACAGGGTTGGGTTTAGGTCAGCCCCAGCATTTT
CDR3aa: CASSSTGLGLGQPQHF

j_gene: TRBJ2-5
abundance: -
v_gene: TRBV11-2
d_gene: TRBD2
CDR3nt: TGTGCCAGCAGCTTATTGGGCGGGGGCCAAGAGACCCAGTACTTC
CDR3aa: CASSLLGGGQETQYF

j_gene: TRBJ1-2
abundance: -
v_gene: TRBV15
d_gene: -
CDR3nt: TGTGCCACCAGCAGAGATAGGGCGCGGGGGCCCTATGGCTACACCTTC
CDR3aa: CATSRDRARGPYGYTF

j_gene: TRBJ2-5
abundance: -
v_gene: TRBV5-1
d_gene: -
CDR3nt: TGCGCCAGCAGCTTGGTTAGCCAAGAGACCCAGTACTTC
CDR3aa: CASSLVSQETQYF

j_gene: TRBJ1-5
abundance: -
v_gene: TRBV6-1
d_gene: TRBD1
CDR3nt: TGTGCCAGCAGTGAAGCGGGACAGGGGTGGAAGCCCCAGCATTTT
CDR3aa: CASSEAGQGWKPQHF

j_gene: TRBJ1-1
abundance: -
v_gene: TRBV27
d_gene: -
CDR3nt: TGTGCCACCCAGGGGCAGGAGAACACTGAAGCTTTCTTT
CDR3aa: CATQGQENTEAFF

j_gene: TRBJ2-3
abundance: once
v_gene: TRBV5-4
d_gene: -
CDR3nt: TGTGCCAGCAGCGCGAAGGGGATACCCACAGATACGCAGTATTTT
CDR3aa: CASSAKGIPTDTQYF

j_gene: TRBJ2-5
abundance: -
v_gene: TRBV5-4
d_gene: -
CDR3nt: TGTGCCAGCAGCTCGGACCGACTCGGGGCCCAGTACTTC
CDR3aa: CASSSDRLGAQYF

j_gene: TRBJ2-1
abundance: -
v_gene: TRBV12-5
d_gene: TRBD2
CDR3nt: TGTGCTAGTGGCCTCCTTAGCGGGAGCTCCTACAATGAGCAGTTCTTC
CDR3aa: CASGLLSGSSYNEQFF

j_gene: TRBJ1-2
abundance: -
v_gene: TRBV18
d_gene: -
CDR3nt: TGTGCCAGCTCTCCCATAGGCAGGGAGGATGGCTACACCTTC
CDR3aa: CASSPIGREDGYTF

j_gene: TRBJ1-1
abundance: once
v_gene: TRBV30
d_gene: -
CDR3nt: TGTGCCTGGGCGCCACCGGAGTATGCGAACACTGAAGCTTTCTTT
CDR3aa: CAWAPPEYANTEAFF

j_gene: TRBJ2-7
abundance: -
v_gene: TRBV11-2
d_gene: -
CDR3nt: TGTGCCAGCAGCTTTCCAGGTCCCTCCTACGAGCAGTACTTC
CDR3aa: CASSFPGPSYEQYF

j_gene: TRBJ2-5
abundance: -
v_gene: TRBV29-1
d_gene: -
CDR3nt: TGCAGCGTTATATTCGGGGGAGAGACCCAGTACTTC
CDR3aa: CSVIFGGETQYF

j_gene: TRBJ2-7
abundance: -
v_gene: TRBV5-1
d_gene: TRBD2
CDR3nt: TGCGCCAGCAGCATGACTAGCCTAGCGGGTGAGCAGTACTTC
CDR3aa: CASSMTSLAGEQYF

j_gene: TRBJ2-3
abundance: few
v_gene: TRBV9
d_gene: TRBD2
CDR3nt: TGTGCCAGCAGCGTAGGTGTGCGGGGGGGCACAGATACGCAGTATTTT
CDR3aa: CASSVGVRGGTDTQYF